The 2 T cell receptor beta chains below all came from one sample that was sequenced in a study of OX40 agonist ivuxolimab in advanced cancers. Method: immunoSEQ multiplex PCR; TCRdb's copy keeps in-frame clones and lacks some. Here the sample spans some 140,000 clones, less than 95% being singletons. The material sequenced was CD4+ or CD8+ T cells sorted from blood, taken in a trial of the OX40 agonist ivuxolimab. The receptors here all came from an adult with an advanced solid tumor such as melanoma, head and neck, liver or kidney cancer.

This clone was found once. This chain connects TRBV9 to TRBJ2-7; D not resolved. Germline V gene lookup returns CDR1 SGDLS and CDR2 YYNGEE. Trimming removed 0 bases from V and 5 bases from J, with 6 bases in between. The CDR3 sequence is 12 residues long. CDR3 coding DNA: TGTGCCAGCAGCGTAGGTGGCAACGAGCAGTACTTC. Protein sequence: CASSVGGNEQYF.

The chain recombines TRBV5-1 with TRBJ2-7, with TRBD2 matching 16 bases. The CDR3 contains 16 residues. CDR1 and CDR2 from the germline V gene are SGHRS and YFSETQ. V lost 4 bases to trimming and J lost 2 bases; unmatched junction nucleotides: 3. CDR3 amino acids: CASSPGTSGRAYEQYF. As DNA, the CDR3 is TGCGCCAGCAGCCCGGGGACTAGCGGGAGGGCCTACGAGCAGTACTTC.